What follows is one T cell receptor (beta chain) and its context. The antigen remains unidentified. The data belong to a study of T cell responses to AZD1222 COVID-19 vaccine. Study background: Second doses were pooled across both intervals (about 4 or about 12 weeks). Regarding the study as a whole: At study baseline, merely about 6 AZD1222 recipients were seropositive. Spike-specific TCR breadth and depth were elevated following two AZD1222 doses. There were mostly white British donors and more females than males, and clonal diversity was possibly underestimated.

The V gene's germline CDR1 is SGHVS and CDR2 FQNEAQ. J was trimmed by 11 bases and V by 4 bases; bases with no gene match: 9. CDR3 size: 13 residues. Clones were sequenced by immunoSEQ multiplex PCR, and TCRdb holds only the in-frame ones, with some missing. The sample lists roughly 100,000 clones; roughly 90% were seen once. The V and J genes are TRBV7-8 and TRBJ1-1, with 8 bases matching TRBD1. The clonotype was recovered from an adult in good health. This material consisted of peripheral blood, taken on day 0 of AZD1222 vaccination. The CDR3: CASSSIDRTGAFF. CDR3 DNA sequence: TGTGCCAGCAGCTCCATTGACAGGACAGGGGCTTTCTTT.